Listed here are 18 T cell receptor beta chains from one sample, sequenced in a study of T cells expressing NK-cell markers. Reprocessing the 5' RACE reads, TCRdb reports a single entry for every CDR3 protein and omits DNA. Listed are 550,000 to 600,000 distinct CDR3 sequences; under 4.5% falls within the top ten. The specimen was blood T cells: a sorted CD56 or NKG2C T cell subset, CD4+ or CD8+ T cells, or bulk PBMC T cells (not recorded which). The receptor source for this set is a man aged 18 to 30 in good health.

J is TRBJ2-7 and V is TRBV6-5; TCRdb reports TRBD1, a call that lacks DNA to check it against. This CDR3 contains 13 residues. Germline assignment: CDR1 MNHEY and CDR2 SVGAGI. This chain's CDR3 is CASSSGGLGEQYF.

This chain joins TRBV5-1 and TRBJ2-2; TCRdb gives TRBD1 as the D gene, but with no DNA this cannot be confirmed. CDR1 is SGHRS and CDR2 is YFSETQ in the germline V gene. This CDR3 comprises 16 residues. The CDR3 sequence is CASSSNGQGMAGELFF.

The chain is built from TRBV6-1 and TRBJ2-7; TCRdb picks TRBD1, but there is no DNA to check that call. The CDR3 runs to 17 residues. CDR1 is MNHNS, CDR2 SASEGT, per germline. The CDR3 protein is CASSRNLNPGQPYEQYF.

This chain joins TRBV10-2 and TRBJ2-7; no DNA is available, so the TRBD2 call from TCRdb remains unchecked. CDR3 length: 16 residues. Germline lookup yields CDR1 WSHSY and CDR2 SAAADI. This CDR3 is CASSEIASGLSYEQYF.

V usage is TRBV7-2 and J usage is TRBJ2-1. The CDR3 contains 13 residues. CDR1 is SGHTA, CDR2 FQGNSA, per germline. The CDR3 is CASSLVGSAGQFF.

V and J are TRBV7-6 and TRBJ2-1; the D call from TCRdb, TRBD2, cannot be confirmed without DNA. The length of the CDR3 is 14 residues. The germline gives CDR1 SGHVS, CDR2 FNYEAQ. This CDR3 is CASSLGSSGREQFF.

This chain uses TRBV12-3 or TRBV12-4 with TRBJ2-1; TCRdb indicates TRBD2, and absent DNA this call remains unverified. CDR3 length equals 15 residues. CDR3 region: CASSRGLANYNEQFF.

The chain couples TRBV20-1 to TRBJ2-7; absent DNA, TCRdb's TRBD2 call cannot be checked. Germline CDR1 reads DFQATT; CDR2 reads SNEGSKA (reference sequence). The CDR3 runs to 17 residues. CDR3 protein: CSARDGLAGGLSHEQYF.

The J gene is TRBJ2-4, the V gene TRBV15. Germline V gene sequence: CDR1 LNHNV, CDR2 YYDKDF (reference sequence). The CDR3 runs 12 residues. The CDR3 region is CATSRDLFIQYF. Based on the CDR3 plus reference TRBV15 and TRBJ2-4, the full variable domain is DAMVIQNPRYQVTQFGKPVTLSCSQTLNHNVMYWYQQKSSQAPKLLFHYYDKDFNNEADTPDNFQSRRPNTSFCFLDIRSPGLGDTAMYLCATSRDLFIQYFGAGTRLSVL.

J is TRBJ2-5 and V is TRBV7-7; TCRdb lists TRBD2, though no DNA is available to test this call. The CDR3 is 13 amino acids. From germline, CDR1 is SSHAT and CDR2 FNYEAQ (reference sequence). CDR3 amino acids: CASSSLELGTQYF. The entire variable domain, with the rest obtained from reference TRBV7-7 and TRBJ2-5, is as follows: GAGVSQSPRYKVTKRGQDVTLRCDPISSHATLYWYQQALGQGPEFLTYFNYEAQPDKSGLPSDRFSAERPEGSISTLTIQRTEQRDSAMYRCASSSLELGTQYFGPGTRLLVL.

The rearrangement joins TRBV4-3 to TRBJ2-1; TCRdb designates TRBD1, a call that cannot be tested without DNA. This CDR3 is 15 amino acids long. Germline CDR1 LGHNA, CDR2 YSLEER. The CDR3 loop reads CASSPARVSYNEQFF.

V gene TRBV12-3 or TRBV12-4 combines with J gene TRBJ1-5; there is no DNA to check the TCRdb D call of TRBD1. This CDR3 spans 16 amino acids. Here the CDR3 reads CASSPTPVERVEPQHF.

The V and J genes are TRBV20-1 and TRBJ2-1; absent DNA, TCRdb's TRBD2 call cannot be checked. The length of the CDR3 is 15 residues. Germline-derived CDR1 and CDR2 are DFQATT and SNEGSKA (reference sequence). The chain's CDR3 is CSAAPGRANYNEQFF.

The V call is TRBV18, the J call TRBJ1-6; absent DNA, TCRdb's TRBD1 call cannot be checked. From germline, CDR1 is KGHSH and CDR2 LQKENI. The CDR3 loop spans 19 amino acids. The CDR3 loop reads CASSPSAPGTDFYNSPLHF.

The chain recombines TRBV20-1 with TRBJ2-1; there is no DNA to check the TCRdb D call of TRBD2. The CDR3 extends over 17 amino acids. Per germline, CDR1 DFQATT and CDR2 SNEGSKA (reference sequence). The CDR3 is CSAVGQALTSGSNEQFF.

This CDR3 is CASSKDRGSDTQYF. The chain links TRBV5-6 to TRBJ2-3; the D gene TCRdb calls, TRBD1, cannot be checked with no DNA. CDR3 size: 14 residues. CDR1 and CDR2 from the germline V gene are SGHDT and YYEEEE.

This chain's CDR3 is CATSPSRGTGSIEAFF. J is TRBJ1-1 and V is TRBV15; absent DNA, TCRdb's TRBD1 call cannot be checked. CDR3 size: 16 residues. Germline V gene sequence: CDR1 LNHNV, CDR2 YYDKDF (reference sequence).

The chain joins TRBV6-2 or TRBV6-3 to TRBJ2-7; the D call of TRBD2 rests on TCRdb alone, since no DNA is present to check it. The length of the CDR3 is 15 residues. CDR1 and CDR2 from the germline V gene are MNHEY and SVGEGT. The CDR3 here is CASRLAGGRSYEQYF.